This T cell receptor beta chain comes out of a study of T cells in Graves' hyperthyroidism and ophthalmopathy. The study, taken as a whole, reports: Peripheral blood also featured most of the thyroid clonotypes expanded above 0.001.

Authors of the study amplified TCR beta CDR3 regions from RNA transcripts. First-round RT-PCR of the TCR CDR3 relied on the HTBI primer set. TCRdb ran MiXCR on the multiplex PCR reads and lists one entry per CDR3 protein. The sample includes a few hundred thousand distinct CDR3 sequences, 17% seen only once; the top ten take roughly a sixth. This clonotype occurred a few times. The antigen remains unidentified. The CDR3 runs to 16 residues. V trimming: 4 bases; J trimming: 1 base; junction bases outside the gene matches: 10. Per the germline V gene, CDR1 is LNHDA and CDR2 is SQIVND (reference sequence). Exclusion followed for patients with uncontrolled infection, other autoimmune disease, pregnancy or lactation.

Material for sequencing was blood. The chain uses TRBV19 and TRBJ2-7; 7 nucleotides agree with TRBD1. The clonotype comes from a woman aged 18-35 years with Graves' ophthalmopathy. The CDR3 coding sequence is TGTGCCAGTAGTACAGTCCGACAGGGATTGTCCTACGAGCAGTACTTC. Translating gives CASSTVRQGLSYEQYF.